Listed here are 7 T cell receptor beta chains from one sample, sequenced in a study of blood T cell repertoires in COVID-19 (dated by TCRdb to the early 2020s). Library generation was performed with the immunoSEQ multiplex PCR assay. As stored in TCRdb, this immuneACCESS dataset retains in-frame rearrangements with V and J assigned. A fraction of the clones does not appear; measured against another copy, unresolved V genes explain less than half of the discrepancy, and the remainder lacks a known reason. The sample includes 150,000 to 180,000 clones, with about 83% observed a single time. The ten largest clones capture about 12% of the sample. Sequences were obtained from peripheral blood. The receptors here all came from a woman aged 55-69 years with COVID-19, enrolled during active disease.

V and J are TRBV18 and TRBJ2-5; D is undetermined. The V end was cut by 5 bases, the J end by 5 bases, with 24 bases between. Germline CDR1 and CDR2: KGHSH and LQKENI. This CDR3 has 17 residues. CDR3 in amino acids: CASSSERANSVTETQYF. The CDR3 coding sequence is TGTGCCAGCTCATCGGAGCGCGCGAATTCGGTGACTGAGACCCAGTACTTC.

V usage is TRBV20-1 and J usage is TRBJ2-7, with a possible D match to TRBD1 (7 bases). Between the trimmed V and J ends, which lost 8 bases and 6 bases, there was a span of 14 bases. Germline CDR1 is DFQATT and CDR2 is SNEGSKA (reference sequence). This CDR3 spans 11 amino acids. CDR3 loop: CSLSQGGEQYF. In nucleotides, the CDR3 is TGCAGTCTTTCTCAGGGGGGCGAGCAGTACTTC.

This chain links TRBV7-2 with TRBJ1-6; 10 bases are a match to TRBD1. Germline-derived CDR1 and CDR2 are SGHTA and FQGNSA. The CDR3 has 16 amino acids. The V and J ends lost 6 bases and 7 bases, in that order; junction bases with no gene match: 9. CDR3: CASRFKPGQGNSPLHF. CDR3 nucleotide sequence: TGTGCCAGCAGATTTAAACCGGGACAGGGGAATTCACCCCTCCACTTT. Based on the CDR3 plus reference TRBV7-2 and TRBJ1-6, the full variable domain is GAGVSQSPSNKVTEKGKDVELRCDPISGHTALYWYRQSLGQGLEFLIYFQGNSAPDKSGLPSDRFSAERTGGSVSTLTIQRTQQEDSAVYLCASRFKPGQGNSPLHFGNGTRLTVT.

This clone was picked up one time. The V and J genes are TRBV14 and TRBJ2-3; 9 nucleotides line up with TRBD1. The trim removed 4 bases at V and 1 base at J, leaving 3 bases unmatched. Looked up from germline, CDR1 is SGHDN and CDR2 is FVKESK. The CDR3 consists of 15 residues. CDR3 DNA: TGTGCCAGCAGCCGGGACAGGGTCGGCACAGATACGCAGTATTTT. Translated, it gives CASSRDRVGTDTQYF.

The CDR3 DNA is TGTGCCAGCAGCGTATTGGGGGCTAAGGGGGAAAAACTGTTTTTT. It is translated as CASSVLGAKGEKLFF. This sequence joins TRBV9 and TRBJ1-4, with TRBD1 as a possible D gene (6 bases). V was pared by 1 base and J by 8 bases, with 15 bases between. CDR3 length: 15 amino acids. Germline CDR1 reads SGDLS; CDR2 reads YYNGEE.

The chain links TRBV6-2 or TRBV6-3 to TRBJ1-1, with D perhaps TRBD1 (6 bases). V dropped 2 bases and J dropped 4 bases, with 11 bases sitting between them. Germline V gene lookup returns CDR1 MNHEY and CDR2 SVGEGT. The CDR3 runs to 14 residues. CDR3 sequence (DNA): TGTGCCAGCAGTTACCTCAGGACAGCCACTGAAGCTTTCTTT. Translation gives CASSYLRTATEAFF.

The rearrangement links TRBV7-2 to TRBJ1-2; 9 bases align to TRBD1. V dropped 7 bases and J dropped 3; count of bases not matched to a gene: 9. From germline, CDR1 is SGHTA and CDR2 FQGNSA. The CDR3 is 15 amino acids. The CDR3 DNA is TGTGCCAGCATCCTAACAGGGGGCGCACACTATGGCTACACCTTC. This gives the protein CASILTGGAHYGYTF.